This T cell receptor (beta chain) was identified during a study of spatial heterogeneity in lung cancer. The V end lost 0 bases, the J end lost 0 bases, and 14 bases lay between the germline ends. Germline V gene data show CDR1 as ENHRY and CDR2 as SYGVKD. The CDR3 loop spans 18 amino acids. This clonotype was found a few times. TCRdb called the 5' RACE reads again in MiXCR, with one record for every CDR3 protein. The repertoire has 90,000 to 95,000 distinct CDR3 sequences, approximately 12% of them found once; the top ten carry over 40%. Regarding time point: sample taken at primary tumor resection. The donors were fewer than 80 patients with non-small cell lung cancer that was early-stage and untreated. The study sequenced unsorted whole RNA from tumor, nontumor lung or frozen PBMC.

Sequences were derived from PBMCs, sampled at surgery. The receptor was derived from a male donor with early-stage non-small cell lung cancer. J is TRBJ1-4 and V is TRBV10-3; possible D gene TRBD1, 5 bases. DNA for the CDR3: TGTGCCATCAGTGAGTCGAAGGGGCAGCATCCAACTAATGAAAAACTGTTTTTT. This translates into CAISESKGQHPTNEKLFF.